The T cell receptor (beta chain) described here comes from a study of Graves' ophthalmopathy and Graves' hyperthyroidism. Study-wide findings and caveats: Ophthalmopathy progression predictions by the model showed 72% to 80% specificity and 70.59% sensitivity. Ophthalmopathy could be told apart from stable hyperthyroidism by a 13-signature model (about 88% sensitivity, approximately 76% specificity).

Amplification of the TCR beta CDR3 regions used RNA transcripts (as template). After a first-round RT-PCR with HTBI primers, a second-round multiplex PCR was run. TCRdb re-derived calls from the multiplex PCR reads in MiXCR, one entry per CDR3 protein. The sample records hundreds of thousands of distinct CDR3 sequences, roughly 15% being singletons. This clonotype showed up many times. The target antigen is unknown. A single base separates this from a much larger clone, so it may be a read error. The authors enrolled newly diagnosed hyperthyroidism patients aged 18 to 65 with under 2 months' duration. Clinicians diagnosed using symptoms, serum thyroxine, TRAb, thyroid ultrasound and orbital computed tomography. The TCR sequence derives from a young woman with stable Graves' hyperthyroidism. The source material was peripheral blood.

The chain's CDR3 is CANSFNMGTEAFF. The CDR3 bases are TGTGCCAACAGTTTCAACATGGGCACTGAAGCTTTCTTT. The chain carries TRBV12-3 or TRBV12-4 and TRBJ1-1; no clear D gene. CDR3 length: 13 amino acids.